Presented here are 10 T cell receptor beta chains from one specimen sequenced in a study of neurological immune-mediated disorders. MiXCR, run by TCRdb on the 5' RACE reads, gives a single entry per CDR3 protein. Counted here are approximately 30,000 distinct CDR3 sequences, about 3.8% occurring once; the ten biggest clones make up nearly 25%. The sample consisted of CD4+ T cells from blood. Receptor source: a woman aged 40 to 55 in good health.

This clonotype was detected many times. The gene calls are TRBV24-1 and TRBJ2-3; D might be TRBD1 (5 bases). From germline, CDR1 is KGHDR and CDR2 SFDVKD. The V gene lost 6 bases and the J gene lost 7 bases, with 13 bases spanning the gap. This CDR3 spans 13 amino acids. CDR3 in DNA: TGTGCCACCAGTCCAGGGCACGGATATACGCAGTATTTT. This gives the protein CATSPGHGYTQYF.

This clonotype has at least ten counts. The CDR3 sequence is CAIYGFSYSPLHF. DNA of the CDR3: TGTGCCATATACGGGTTTTCCTATTCACCCCTCCACTTT. This chain joins TRBV6-5 and TRBJ1-6; D uncertain. V lost 10 bases, J lost 8 bases, and 15 bases lay in between. Germline CDR1 is MNHEY and CDR2 is SVGAGI. The CDR3 extends over 13 amino acids.

This clonotype came up many times. The rearrangement links TRBV20-1 to TRBJ1-5; D unclear. The length of the CDR3 is 16 residues. Deletions cut 0 bases from V and 0 bases from J, with 12 bases between. The germline CDR1 and CDR2 sequences are DFQATT and SNEGSKA (reference sequence). CDR3 DNA sequence: TGCAGTGCTAGAGATCAACCAGGTTATAGCAATCAGCCCCAGCATTTT. Translating gives CSARDQPGYSNQPQHF.

This clonotype was observed many times. The DNA for the CDR3 is TGCGCCAGCAGCTTGGGAGCAGGGGGGAGAGCAGAAGAGCAGTACTTC. Translated: CASSLGAGGRAEEQYF. V is TRBV5-1 and J is TRBJ2-7, with D maybe TRBD1 (7 bases). Trimming left V 0 bases short and J 7 bases short, with 20 bases between. The CDR3 consists of 16 residues. The germline gives CDR1 SGHRS, CDR2 YFSETQ.

This clonotype appeared many times. This chain uses TRBV5-6 with TRBJ2-5, with TRBD2 matching over 10 bases. Trimming cost V 0 bases and J 7 bases; bases outside gene matches: 0. The CDR3 contains 13 residues. The germline V gene encodes CDR1 SGHDT and CDR2 YYEEEE. In nucleotides, the CDR3 is TGTGCCAGCAGCTTGGTAGCGGGGGGGACCCAGTACTTC. This gives the protein CASSLVAGGTQYF.

This clonotype was counted at least ten times. V and J are TRBV7-2 and TRBJ2-5; tentatively, D is TRBD1 (6 bases). This CDR3 contains 13 residues. The ends were cut back, 3 bases at V and 5 bases at J, with 10 bases in the middle. CDR1 SGHTA and CDR2 FQGNSA come from the germline V gene. The CDR3 DNA follows: TGTGCCAGCAGCTTTGGGGGCCGGGAGACCCAGTACTTC. The encoded protein is CASSFGGRETQYF.

This clonotype has ten or more counts. The V and J genes are TRBV12-3 or TRBV12-4 and TRBJ1-3, with D hard to call. The V and J ends lost 6 bases and 3 bases respectively, with 6 bases between them. The CDR3 is made up of 12 amino acids. As DNA, the CDR3 is TGTGCCAGCAGCTTATTTGGAAACACCATATATTTT. Its translation is CASSLFGNTIYF.

This clonotype was counted many times. This chain uses TRBV5-1 with TRBJ2-4, with TRBD2 as a possible D gene (5 bases). Germline lookup yields CDR1 SGHRS and CDR2 YFSETQ. V was pared by 4 bases and J by 1 base, with 18 bases between. The CDR3 is 17 residues long. The CDR3 DNA is TGCGCCAGCAGCGATCCACAGCTAGGACTGGCCAAAAACATTCAGTACTTC. Translated, it gives CASSDPQLGLAKNIQYF.

This clonotype was counted at least ten times. The chain links TRBV7-2 to TRBJ1-5; unclear D gene. V was trimmed by 5 bases and J by 3 bases, leaving 11 bases between them. The CDR3 has 14 amino acids. Per germline, CDR1 SGHTA and CDR2 FQGNSA. The chain's CDR3 is CASSQRRFNQPQHF. The CDR3 DNA reads TGTGCCAGCAGCCAACGGAGATTCAATCAGCCCCAGCATTTT.

This clonotype was observed at least ten times. This chain connects TRBV5-1 to TRBJ2-7; maybe TRBD1 (6 bases). Germline V gene lookup returns CDR1 SGHRS and CDR2 YFSETQ. The CDR3 sequence is 14 residues long. V was pared by 3 bases and J by 5 bases, with 15 bases between. CDR3 in DNA: TGCGCCAGCAGCTCACAGGGTTTTATCCACGAGCAGTACTTC. It encodes CASSSQGFIHEQYF.